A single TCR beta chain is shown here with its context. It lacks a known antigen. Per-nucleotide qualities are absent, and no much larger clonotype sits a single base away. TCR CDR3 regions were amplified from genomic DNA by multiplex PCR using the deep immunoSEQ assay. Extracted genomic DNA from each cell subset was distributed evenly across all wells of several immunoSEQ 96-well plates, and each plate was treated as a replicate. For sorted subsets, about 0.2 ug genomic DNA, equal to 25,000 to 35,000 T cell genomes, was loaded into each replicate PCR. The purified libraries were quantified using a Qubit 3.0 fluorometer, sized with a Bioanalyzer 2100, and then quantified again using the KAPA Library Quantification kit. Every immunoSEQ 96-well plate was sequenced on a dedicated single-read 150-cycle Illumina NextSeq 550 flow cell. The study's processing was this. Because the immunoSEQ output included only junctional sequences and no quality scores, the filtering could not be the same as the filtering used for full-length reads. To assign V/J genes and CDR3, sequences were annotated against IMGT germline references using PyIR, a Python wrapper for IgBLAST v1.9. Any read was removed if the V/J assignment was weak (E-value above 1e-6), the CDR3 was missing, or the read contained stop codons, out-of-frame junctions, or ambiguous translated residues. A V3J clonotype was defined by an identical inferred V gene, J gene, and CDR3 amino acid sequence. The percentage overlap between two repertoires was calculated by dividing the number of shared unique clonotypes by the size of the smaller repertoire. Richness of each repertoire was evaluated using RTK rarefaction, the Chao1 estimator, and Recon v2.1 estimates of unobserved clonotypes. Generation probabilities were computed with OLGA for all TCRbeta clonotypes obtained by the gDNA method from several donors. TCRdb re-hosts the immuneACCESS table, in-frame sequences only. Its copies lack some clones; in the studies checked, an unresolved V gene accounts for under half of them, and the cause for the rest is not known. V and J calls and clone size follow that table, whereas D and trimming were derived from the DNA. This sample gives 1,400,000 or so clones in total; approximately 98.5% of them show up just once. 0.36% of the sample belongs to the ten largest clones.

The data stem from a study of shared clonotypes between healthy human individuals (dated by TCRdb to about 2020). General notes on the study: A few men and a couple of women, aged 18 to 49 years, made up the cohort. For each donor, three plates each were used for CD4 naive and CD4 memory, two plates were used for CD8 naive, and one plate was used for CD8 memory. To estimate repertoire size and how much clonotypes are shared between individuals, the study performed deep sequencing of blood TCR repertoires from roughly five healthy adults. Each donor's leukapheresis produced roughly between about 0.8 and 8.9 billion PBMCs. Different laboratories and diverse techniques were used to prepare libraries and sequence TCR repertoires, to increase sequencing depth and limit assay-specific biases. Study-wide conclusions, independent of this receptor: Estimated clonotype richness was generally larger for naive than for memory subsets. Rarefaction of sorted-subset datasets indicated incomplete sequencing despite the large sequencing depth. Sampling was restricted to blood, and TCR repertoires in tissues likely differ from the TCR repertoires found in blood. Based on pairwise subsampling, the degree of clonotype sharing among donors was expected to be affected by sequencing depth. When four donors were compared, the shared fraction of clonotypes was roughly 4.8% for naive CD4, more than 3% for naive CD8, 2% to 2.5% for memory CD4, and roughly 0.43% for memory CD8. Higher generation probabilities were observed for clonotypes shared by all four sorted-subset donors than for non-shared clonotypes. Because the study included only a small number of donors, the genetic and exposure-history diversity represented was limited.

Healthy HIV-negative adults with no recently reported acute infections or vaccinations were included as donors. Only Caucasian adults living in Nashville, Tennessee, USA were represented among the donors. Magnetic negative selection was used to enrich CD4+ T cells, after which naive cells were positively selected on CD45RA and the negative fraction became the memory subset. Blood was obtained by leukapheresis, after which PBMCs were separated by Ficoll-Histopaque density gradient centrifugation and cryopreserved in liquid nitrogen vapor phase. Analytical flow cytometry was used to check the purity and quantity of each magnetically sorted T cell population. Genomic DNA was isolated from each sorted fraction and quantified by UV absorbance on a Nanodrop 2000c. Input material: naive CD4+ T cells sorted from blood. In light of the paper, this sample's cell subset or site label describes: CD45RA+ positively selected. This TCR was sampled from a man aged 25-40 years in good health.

The DNA sequence is given as TGTGCCAGCAGCCCGTTGACTAGCGGGAGAAAGACCCAGTACTTC. It specifies CASSPLTSGRKTQYF. Here the chain combines TRBV9 and TRBJ2-5; TRBD2 agrees with 12 junctional bases. Unmatched junction bases come to 7, with V trimmed by 4 bases and J by 6 bases. The cysteine opens and the phenylalanine closes a CDR3 of 15 amino acids. Just CDR3 DNA is preserved here, 45 bases in frame from base 1. For CDR1 and CDR2, the germline V gene lists SGDLS and YYNGEE.